This T cell receptor beta chain was identified in a study of shared clonotypes between healthy human individuals. The study ran the assay at deep level. This table comes from immunoSEQ multiplex PCR, and its TCRdb copy is limited to in-frame clones, with some not included. The table has about 460,000 clones, around 77% seen once. The study drew its donors from healthy HIV-negative adults without recent acute infections or vaccinations. Remarks on this clone: Antigen unknown.

The V gene end was trimmed by 4 bases and the J gene end by 11 bases; junction bases not matched to a gene: 5. CDR3 length equals 13 residues. Germline V gene lookup returns CDR1 SGHTA and CDR2 FQGNSA. Study-wide results and limits: Donor clonotype sharing was expected to depend on sequencing depth.

The sequence came from a woman aged 40-49 years in good health. Some clones in this sample may be carry-over from other donors' samples. The chain carries TRBV7-2 and TRBJ1-6; 7 bases align to TRBD1. Input material: PBMCs. CDR3 bases: TGTGCCAGCAGCTCGACAGGGTATCCACCCCTCCACTTT. It yields the protein CASSSTGYPPLHF.